These 20 T cell receptor beta chains were all obtained from the same sample, sequenced in a study of vaccination and CD4 T cells after COVID-19. These receptors' antigens are unknown. CD4+ T cells that had been cultured provided DNA sequenced with the Oncomine TCR Beta short-read assay. TCRdb reprocessed the PCR reads with MiXCR, giving one entry per CDR3 protein. The table records 15,000 to 18,000 distinct CDR3 sequences, about 40% of them present only once. Documented treatment: roughly nine-day PBMC culture with coronavirus spike peptide pools or control peptides (ViraFEST assay). Sequenced sample: cultured CD4+ T cells from blood. The receptors stem from a human donor with COVID-19.

This chain connects TRBV11-2 to TRBJ2-7, with 12 bases aligning to TRBD2. Germline trimming cut 5 bases from V and 0 bases from J; bases unmatched to any gene: 5. The CDR3 is 16 residues long. Germline values: CDR1 SGHAT, CDR2 FQNNGV. The CDR3 nucleotides are TGTGCCAGCAGCATTGGACTAGCGGGGAACTCCTACGAGCAGTACTTC. The encoded protein is CASSIGLAGNSYEQYF.

The table lists this clonotype with a few counts. The chain is built from TRBV15 and TRBJ1-1, with TRBD1 matching 8 bases. This CDR3 contains 14 residues. Germline-derived CDR1 and CDR2 are LNHNV and YYDKDF (reference sequence). V trimming: 7 bases; J trimming: 0 bases; junction bases outside the gene matches: 4. The CDR3, as DNA: TGTGCCACCAAACGACAGGGGTTGAACACTGAAGCTTTCTTT. Translated, it gives CATKRQGLNTEAFF.

The chain joins TRBV10-1 to TRBJ2-3; tentatively, D is TRBD1 (5 bases). V was pared by 9 bases and J by 2 bases, with 12 bases between. The germline V gene has CDR1 WNHNN and CDR2 SYGVQD (reference sequence). The CDR3 totals 13 residues. As DNA, the CDR3 is TGCGCCAGGTTTGGGGCTGACACAGATACGCAGTATTTT. It encodes CARFGADTDTQYF.

Regarding this clonotype: At one end the junction does not follow the germline gene, possibly because of a read error. The chain is built from TRBV7-7 and TRBJ2-5; 10 bases fit TRBD1. This CDR3 has 15 amino acids. CDR1 SSHAT and CDR2 FNYEAQ come from the germline V gene (reference sequence). The DNA for the CDR3 is TGTGCTAGCAGCCCACTTCCGGGACAGGGGGAGACCCAGTACTTC. Translating it yields CASSPLPGQGETQYF.

This chain connects TRBV2 to TRBJ2-7; D ambiguous. Germline V gene sequence: CDR1 SNHLY, CDR2 FYNNEI. The CDR3 loop spans 15 amino acids. Trimming took 3 bases from V and 0 from J, leaving 12 bases between them. CDR3 in amino acids: CASSDVTIGSYEQYF. DNA of the CDR3: TGTGCCAGCAGTGACGTAACCATTGGCTCCTACGAGCAGTACTTC.

The table lists this clonotype with a few counts. The gene calls are TRBV2 and TRBJ1-6; TRBD1 aligns across 9 bases. With V trimmed by 4 bases and J by 13 bases, 8 bases remained unmatched. The CDR3 has 14 amino acids. Per germline, CDR1 SNHLY and CDR2 FYNNEI. Written as DNA, the CDR3 is TGTGCCAGCAGTGTGGACAGGGGCGCTCCTCCCCTCCACTTT. Translating it yields CASSVDRGAPPLHF.

The chain is built from TRBV27 and TRBJ2-1, with D maybe TRBD2 (6 bases). This CDR3 spans 14 amino acids. Per the germline V gene, CDR1 is MNHEY and CDR2 is SMNVEV (reference sequence). The germline V and J ends were trimmed by 8 bases and 10 bases, with 21 bases remaining between them. In nucleotides, the CDR3 is TGTGCCAGCGGTCCTCGGGACTCCCGGGGGGAGCAGTTCTTC. This gives the protein CASGPRDSRGEQFF.

CDR3 bases: TGTGCCAGCAGCCAATCAGGGTTAAGCACCGGGGAGCTGTTTTTT. Protein product: CASSQSGLSTGELFF. The rearrangement uses TRBV16 and TRBJ2-2; no clear D. Germline V gives CDR1 KGHSY, CDR2 FQNENV. The CDR3 totals 15 residues. Between the trimmed V and J ends, which lost 0 bases and 4 bases, there was a span of 9 bases.

This clonotype was observed a few times. The rearrangement joins TRBV27 to TRBJ1-1; D possibly corresponds to TRBD1 (6 bases). V was pared by 5 bases and J by 6 bases, with 19 bases between. There are 15 residues in the CDR3. The V gene's germline CDR1 is MNHEY and CDR2 SMNVEV (reference sequence). The CDR3 coding sequence is TGTGCCAGCAGTCCGAAGACAGGCCCCTCGGCTGAAGCTTTCTTT. Protein sequence: CASSPKTGPSAEAFF.

The J gene is TRBJ1-5, the V gene TRBV29-1; a possible D gene is TRBD1 (5 bases). The CDR3 covers 13 residues. The germline V and J ends were trimmed by 4 bases and 4 bases, with 11 bases remaining between them. From germline, CDR1 is SQVTM and CDR2 ANQGSEA. The CDR3 region is CSVVDRANQPQHF. The CDR3 nucleotides are TGCAGCGTTGTAGACAGAGCTAATCAGCCCCAGCATTTT.

The chain links TRBV20-1 to TRBJ1-2, with TRBD1 identical over 7 bases. The J segment lost 3 bases and the V segment lost 6 bases, leaving 10 bases of the junction unmatched. The CDR3 loop spans 14 amino acids. CDR1 DFQATT and CDR2 SNEGSKA come from the germline V gene (reference sequence). This chain's CDR3 is CSALPTGDYYGYTF. The CDR3 nucleotides are TGCAGTGCGCTCCCCACAGGGGACTACTATGGCTACACCTTC.

This clonotype came up a few times. The chain couples TRBV5-5 to TRBJ1-6, with unresolved D. V lost 7 bases, J lost 6 bases, and 17 bases lay in between. Germline assignment: CDR1 SGHKS and CDR2 YYEKEE (reference sequence). The CDR3 sequence is 15 residues long. Written as DNA, the CDR3 is TGTGCCAGCCGTGGTCGTGTCCGTTCTAATTCACCCCTCCACTTT. Its protein is CASRGRVRSNSPLHF.

This clonotype has a single count. The gene calls are TRBV19 and TRBJ1-6; D is uncertain. There are 14 residues in the CDR3. Germline CDR1 and CDR2: LNHDA and SQIVND (reference sequence). Between the trimmed V and J ends, which lost 3 bases and 7 bases, there was a span of 10 bases. CDR3 sequence (DNA): TGTGCCAGTAGTATCGGGCAGACAAATTCACCCCTCCACTTT. Translated: CASSIGQTNSPLHF.

This chain joins TRBV20-1 and TRBJ2-7, with TRBD1 matching 12 bases. The CDR3 is 15 residues long. Per germline, CDR1 DFQATT and CDR2 SNEGSKA (reference sequence). The trim removed 3 bases at V and 5 bases at J, leaving 8 bases unmatched. The CDR3 region is CSASLLGQGANEQYF. CDR3 coding DNA: TGCAGTGCTAGCCTGCTGGGACAGGGGGCCAACGAGCAGTACTTC.

The chain recombines TRBV4-1 with TRBJ2-7, with 9 bases fitting TRBD1. The ends lost 2 bases at V and 0 bases at J; junction bases unmatched: 5. The CDR3 is made up of 16 amino acids. CDR1 is MGHRA, CDR2 YSYEKL, per germline. CDR3 coding DNA: TGCGCCAGCAGCCAACTTGGGACAGGGAGCTCCTACGAGCAGTACTTC. Its protein product is CASSQLGTGSSYEQYF.

J is TRBJ2-2 and V is TRBV7-2, with D unclear. This CDR3 contains 14 residues. V lost 2 bases to trimming and J lost 1 base, with 5 bases between them. Germline V CDR1 and CDR2: SGHTA, FQGNSA. The CDR3 is CASSLQLNTGELFF. The CDR3 DNA reads as TGTGCCAGCAGCTTACAGCTGAACACCGGGGAGCTGTTTTTT.

The J gene is TRBJ2-2, the V gene TRBV2; 9 nucleotides align to TRBD1. There are 13 residues in the CDR3. J gave up 6 bases and V 6 bases, and 2 bases lay outside the gene matches. Germline CDR1 and CDR2: SNHLY and FYNNEI. This CDR3 reads CASRQGAAGELFF. CDR3 DNA sequence: TGTGCCAGCAGACAGGGGGCGGCCGGGGAGCTGTTTTTT.

This clonotype was observed once. The chain links TRBV6-5 to TRBJ1-5; D is perhaps TRBD1 (5 bases). The CDR3 consists of 15 residues. Trimming cost V 0 bases and J 4 bases, with 10 bases left between them. Germline-derived CDR1 and CDR2 are MNHEY and SVGAGI. The CDR3 region is CASSYSTSGNQPQHF. The CDR3 DNA follows: TGTGCCAGCAGTTACTCGACGTCAGGGAATCAGCCCCAGCATTTT.

V usage is TRBV6-1 and J usage is TRBJ2-3; tentative D call: TRBD2 (6 bases). Trimming removed 6 bases from V and 0 bases from J, with 16 bases in between. CDR3 length equals 16 residues. CDR1 and CDR2 from the germline V gene are MNHNS and SASEGT. CDR3: CASRGGGGASTDTQYF. CDR3 DNA: TGTGCCAGCAGGGGTGGTGGCGGGGCCAGCACAGATACGCAGTATTTT.

This clonotype came up a few times. The gene calls are TRBV6-2 or TRBV6-3 and TRBJ2-7, with TRBD2 identical over 15 bases. Germline V lookup: CDR1 MNHEY, CDR2 SVGEGT. CDR3 length equals 20 residues. V was clipped by 3 bases and J by 1 base; unmatched bases: 13. The CDR3 DNA follows: TGTGCCAGCAGTTATGCTACTTGGACTAGCGGGGGGGCCTGGTCCTACGAGCAGTACTTC. It specifies CASSYATWTSGGAWSYEQYF.